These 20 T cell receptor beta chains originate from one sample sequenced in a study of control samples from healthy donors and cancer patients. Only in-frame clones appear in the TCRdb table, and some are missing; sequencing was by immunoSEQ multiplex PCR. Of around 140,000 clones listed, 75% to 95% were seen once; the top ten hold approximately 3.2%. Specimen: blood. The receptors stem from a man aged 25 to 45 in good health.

The CDR3 bases are TGTGCCAGCAGCTTGAGCAGGGCCACTAATGAAAAACTGTTTTTT. Amino acids: CASSLSRATNEKLFF. This sequence joins TRBV5-4 and TRBJ1-4; D is possibly TRBD1 (5 bases). The V end lost 1 base, the J end lost 2 bases, and 9 bases lay between the germline ends. This CDR3 is 15 amino acids long. Germline CDR1 is SGHNT and CDR2 is YYREEE (reference sequence).

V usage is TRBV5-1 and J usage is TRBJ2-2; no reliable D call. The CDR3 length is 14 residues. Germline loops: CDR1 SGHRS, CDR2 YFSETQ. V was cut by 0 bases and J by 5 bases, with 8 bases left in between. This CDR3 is CASSLVLETGELFF. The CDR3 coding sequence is TGCGCCAGCAGCTTGGTGTTAGAAACCGGGGAGCTGTTTTTT.

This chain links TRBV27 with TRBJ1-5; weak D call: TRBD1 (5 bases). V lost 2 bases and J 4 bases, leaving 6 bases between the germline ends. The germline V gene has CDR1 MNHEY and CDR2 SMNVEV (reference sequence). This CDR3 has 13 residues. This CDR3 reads CASSLQGNQPQHF. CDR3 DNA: TGTGCCAGCAGTTTACAGGGTAATCAGCCCCAGCATTTT.

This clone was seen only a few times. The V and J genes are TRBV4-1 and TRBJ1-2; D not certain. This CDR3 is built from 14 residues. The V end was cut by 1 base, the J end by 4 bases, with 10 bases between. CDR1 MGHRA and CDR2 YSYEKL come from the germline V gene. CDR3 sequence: CASSQATESYGYTF. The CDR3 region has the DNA TGCGCCAGCAGCCAAGCCACAGAGAGCTATGGCTACACCTTC.

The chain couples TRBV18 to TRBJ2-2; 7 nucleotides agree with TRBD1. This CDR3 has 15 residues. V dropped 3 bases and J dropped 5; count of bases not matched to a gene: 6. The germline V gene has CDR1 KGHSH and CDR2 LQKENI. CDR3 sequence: CASSPTTGNTGELFF. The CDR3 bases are TGTGCCAGCTCACCGACGACAGGGAATACCGGGGAGCTGTTTTTT.

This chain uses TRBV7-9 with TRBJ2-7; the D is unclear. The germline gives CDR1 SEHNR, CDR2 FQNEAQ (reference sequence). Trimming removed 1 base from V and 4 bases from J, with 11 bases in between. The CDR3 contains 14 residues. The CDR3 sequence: CASSLGLLVYEQYF. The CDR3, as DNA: TGTGCCAGCAGCTTAGGGCTGCTGGTGTACGAGCAGTACTTC.

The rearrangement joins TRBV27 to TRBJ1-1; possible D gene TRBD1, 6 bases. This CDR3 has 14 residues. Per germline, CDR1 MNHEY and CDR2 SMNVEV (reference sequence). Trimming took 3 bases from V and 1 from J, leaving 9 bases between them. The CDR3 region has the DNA TGTGCCAGCAGTTTTGGGGGGCCGAACACTGAAGCTTTCTTT. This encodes CASSFGGPNTEAFF.

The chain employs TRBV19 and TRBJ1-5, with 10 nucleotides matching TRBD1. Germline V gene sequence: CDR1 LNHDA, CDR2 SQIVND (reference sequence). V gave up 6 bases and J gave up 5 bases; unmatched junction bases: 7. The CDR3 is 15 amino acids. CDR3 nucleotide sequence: TGTGCCAGTAGACCCGCCGGGACAGGGGATCAGCCCCAGCATTTT. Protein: CASRPAGTGDQPQHF.

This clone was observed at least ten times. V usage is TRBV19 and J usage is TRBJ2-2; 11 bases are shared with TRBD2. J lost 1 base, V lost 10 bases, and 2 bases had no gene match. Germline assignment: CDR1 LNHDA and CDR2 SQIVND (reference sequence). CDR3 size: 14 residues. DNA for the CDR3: TGTGCCATACTAGCGGGGGAGAACACCGGGGAGCTGTTTTTT. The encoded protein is CAILAGENTGELFF. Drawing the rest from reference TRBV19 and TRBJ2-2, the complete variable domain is DGGITQSPKYLFRKEGQNVTLSCEQNLNHDAMYWYRQDPGQGLRLIYYSQIVNDFQKGDIAEGYSVSREKKESFPLTVTSAQKNPTAFYLCAILAGENTGELFFGEGSRLTVL.

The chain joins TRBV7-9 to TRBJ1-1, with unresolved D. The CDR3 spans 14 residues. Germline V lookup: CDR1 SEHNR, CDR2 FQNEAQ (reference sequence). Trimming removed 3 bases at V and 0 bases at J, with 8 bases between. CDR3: CASSFRQVNTEAFF. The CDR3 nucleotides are TGTGCCAGCAGCTTTAGGCAGGTGAACACTGAAGCTTTCTTT.

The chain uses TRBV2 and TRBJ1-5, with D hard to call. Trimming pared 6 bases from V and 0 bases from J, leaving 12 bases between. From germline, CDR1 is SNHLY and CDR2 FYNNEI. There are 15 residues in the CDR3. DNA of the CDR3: TGTGCCAGCAGAGAATACAGAGGTAGCAATCAGCCCCAGCATTTT. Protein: CASREYRGSNQPQHF.

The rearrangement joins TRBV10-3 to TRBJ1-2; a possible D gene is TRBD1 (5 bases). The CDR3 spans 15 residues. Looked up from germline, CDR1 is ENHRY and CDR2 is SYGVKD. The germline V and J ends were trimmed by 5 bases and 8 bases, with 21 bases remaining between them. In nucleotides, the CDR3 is TGTGCCATCAGTCTTGAGGGGCCCGACGCGAGGGGCTACACCTTC. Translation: CAISLEGPDARGYTF.

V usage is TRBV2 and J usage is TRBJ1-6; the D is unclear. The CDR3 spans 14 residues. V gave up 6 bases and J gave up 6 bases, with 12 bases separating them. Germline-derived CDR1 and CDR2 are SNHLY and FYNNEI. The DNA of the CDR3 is TGTGCCAGCAGCGACGGACGGTTTAATTCACCCCTCCACTTT. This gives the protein CASSDGRFNSPLHF.

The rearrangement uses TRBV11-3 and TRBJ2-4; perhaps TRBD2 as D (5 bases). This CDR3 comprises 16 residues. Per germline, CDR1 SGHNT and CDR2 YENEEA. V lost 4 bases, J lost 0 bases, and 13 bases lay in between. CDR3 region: CASSSSRGIAKNIQYF. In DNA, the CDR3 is TGTGCCAGCAGCTCTAGCCGAGGGATAGCCAAAAACATTCAGTACTTC.

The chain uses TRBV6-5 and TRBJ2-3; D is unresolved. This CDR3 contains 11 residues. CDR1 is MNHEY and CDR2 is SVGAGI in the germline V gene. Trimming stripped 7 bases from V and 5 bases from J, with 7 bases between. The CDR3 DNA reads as TGTGCCAGCACTCACATAGATACGCAGTATTTT. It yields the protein CASTHIDTQYF.

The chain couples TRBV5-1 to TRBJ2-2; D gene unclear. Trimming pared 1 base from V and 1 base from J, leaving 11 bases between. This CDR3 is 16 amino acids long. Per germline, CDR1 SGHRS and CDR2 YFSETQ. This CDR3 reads CASSLIEMVNTGELFF. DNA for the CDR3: TGCGCCAGCAGCTTGATCGAGATGGTGAACACCGGGGAGCTGTTTTTT.

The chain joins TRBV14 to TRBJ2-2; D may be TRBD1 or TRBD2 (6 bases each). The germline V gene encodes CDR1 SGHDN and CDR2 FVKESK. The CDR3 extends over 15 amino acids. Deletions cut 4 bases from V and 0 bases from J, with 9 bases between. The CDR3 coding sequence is TGTGCCAGCAGCCCCGGGGGCCCGAACACCGGGGAGCTGTTTTTT. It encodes CASSPGGPNTGELFF. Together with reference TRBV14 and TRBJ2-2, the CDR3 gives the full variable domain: EAGVTQFPSHSVIEKGQTVTLRCDPISGHDNLYWYRRVMGKEIKFLLHFVKESKQDESGMPNNRFLAERTGGTYSTLKVQPAELEDSGVYFCASSPGGPNTGELFFGEGSRLTVL.

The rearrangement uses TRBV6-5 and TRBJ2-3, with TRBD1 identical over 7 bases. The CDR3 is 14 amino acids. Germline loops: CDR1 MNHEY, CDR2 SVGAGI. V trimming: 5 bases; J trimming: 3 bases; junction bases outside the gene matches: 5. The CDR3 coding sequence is TGTGCCAGCAGTAGAAGGGGGCGGACAGATACGCAGTATTTT. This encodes CASSRRGRTDTQYF.

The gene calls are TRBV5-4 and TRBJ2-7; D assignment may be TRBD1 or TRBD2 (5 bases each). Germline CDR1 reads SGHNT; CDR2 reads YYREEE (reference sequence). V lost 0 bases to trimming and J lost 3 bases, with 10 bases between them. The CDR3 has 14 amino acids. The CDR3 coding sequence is TGTGCCAGCAGCTTGGGGGGGTCTGACTACGAGCAGTACTTC. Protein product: CASSLGGSDYEQYF.

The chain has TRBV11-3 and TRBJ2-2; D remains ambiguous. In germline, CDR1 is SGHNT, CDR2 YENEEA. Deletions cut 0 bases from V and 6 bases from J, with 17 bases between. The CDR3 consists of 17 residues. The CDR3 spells CASSLEVNSRRAGELFF. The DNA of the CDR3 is TGTGCCAGCAGCTTAGAGGTTAACAGCCGAAGGGCCGGGGAGCTGTTTTTT.